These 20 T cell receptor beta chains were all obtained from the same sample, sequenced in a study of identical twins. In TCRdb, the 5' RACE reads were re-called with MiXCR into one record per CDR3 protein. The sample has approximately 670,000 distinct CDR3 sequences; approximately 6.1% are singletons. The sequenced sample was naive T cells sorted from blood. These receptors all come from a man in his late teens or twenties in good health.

Written as DNA, the CDR3 is TGCAGTGCTAGAGATGAGGGGCTGGGGACTGAAGCTTTCTTT. It codes for CSARDEGLGTEAFF. The chain recombines TRBV20-1 with TRBJ1-1; D might be TRBD1 (5 bases). Germline V gene sequence: CDR1 DFQATT, CDR2 SNEGSKA (reference sequence). The V end was cut by 0 bases, the J end by 5 bases, with 13 bases between. The CDR3 has 14 amino acids.

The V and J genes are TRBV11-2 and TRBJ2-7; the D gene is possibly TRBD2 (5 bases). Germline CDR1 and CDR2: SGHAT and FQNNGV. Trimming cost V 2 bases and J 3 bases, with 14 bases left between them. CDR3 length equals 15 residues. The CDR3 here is CASSLSYFGSYEQYV. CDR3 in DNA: TGTGCCAGCAGCTTATCGTACTTTGGGAGCTACGAGCAGTACGTC.

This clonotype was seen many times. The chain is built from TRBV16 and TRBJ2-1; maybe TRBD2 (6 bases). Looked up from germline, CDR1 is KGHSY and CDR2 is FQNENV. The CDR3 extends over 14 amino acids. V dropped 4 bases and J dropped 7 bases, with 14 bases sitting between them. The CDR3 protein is CASSLRLSGNEQFF. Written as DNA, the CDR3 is TGTGCCAGCAGCCTTAGACTTAGCGGAAATGAGCAGTTCTTC.

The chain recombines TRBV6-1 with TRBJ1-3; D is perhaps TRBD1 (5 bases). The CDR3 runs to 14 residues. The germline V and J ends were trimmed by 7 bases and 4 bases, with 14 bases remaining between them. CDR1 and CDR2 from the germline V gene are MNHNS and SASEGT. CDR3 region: CASTTGGTGNTIYF. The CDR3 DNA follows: TGTGCCAGCACCACGGGGGGTACAGGAAACACCATATATTTT.

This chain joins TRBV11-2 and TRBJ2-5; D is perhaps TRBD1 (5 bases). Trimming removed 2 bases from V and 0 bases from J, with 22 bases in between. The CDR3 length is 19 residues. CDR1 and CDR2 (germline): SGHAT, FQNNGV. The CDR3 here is CASSLMKRGRSTHQETQYF. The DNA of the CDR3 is TGTGCCAGCAGCTTAATGAAAAGGGGCCGTAGCACCCACCAAGAGACCCAGTACTTC.

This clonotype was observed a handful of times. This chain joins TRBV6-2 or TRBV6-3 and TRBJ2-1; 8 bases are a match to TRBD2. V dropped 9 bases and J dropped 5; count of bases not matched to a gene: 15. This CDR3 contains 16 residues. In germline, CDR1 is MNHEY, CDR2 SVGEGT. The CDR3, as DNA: TGTGCCAGTAGCCCCCCACTGGCGGGAGGCGACAATGAGCAGTTCTTC. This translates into CASSPPLAGGDNEQFF.

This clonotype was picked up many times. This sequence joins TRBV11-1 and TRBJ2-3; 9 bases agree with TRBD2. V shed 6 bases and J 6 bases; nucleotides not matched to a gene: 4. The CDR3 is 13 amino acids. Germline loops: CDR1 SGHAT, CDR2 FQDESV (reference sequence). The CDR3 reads CASRVAGVDTQYF. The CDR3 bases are TGTGCCAGCAGAGTAGCGGGAGTTGATACGCAGTATTTT.

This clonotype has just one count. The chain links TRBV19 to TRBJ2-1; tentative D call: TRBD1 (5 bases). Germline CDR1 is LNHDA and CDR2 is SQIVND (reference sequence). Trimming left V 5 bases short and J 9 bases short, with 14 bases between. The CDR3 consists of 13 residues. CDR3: CASSRQGNGEQFF. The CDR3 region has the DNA TGTGCCAGTAGTCGGCAGGGCAACGGTGAGCAGTTCTTC.

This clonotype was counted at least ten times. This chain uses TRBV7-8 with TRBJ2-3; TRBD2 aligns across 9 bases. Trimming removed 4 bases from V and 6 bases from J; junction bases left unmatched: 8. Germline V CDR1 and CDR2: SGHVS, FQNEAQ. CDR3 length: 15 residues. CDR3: CASSSGLANLDTQYF. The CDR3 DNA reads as TGTGCCAGCAGCTCAGGACTAGCGAATCTGGATACGCAGTATTTT. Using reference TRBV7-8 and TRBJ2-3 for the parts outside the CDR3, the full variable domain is GAGVSQSPRYKVAKRGQDVALRCDPISGHVSLFWYQQALGQGPEFLTYFQNEAQLDKSGLPSDRFFAERPEGSVSTLKIQRTQQEDSAVYLCASSSGLANLDTQYFGPGTRLTVL.

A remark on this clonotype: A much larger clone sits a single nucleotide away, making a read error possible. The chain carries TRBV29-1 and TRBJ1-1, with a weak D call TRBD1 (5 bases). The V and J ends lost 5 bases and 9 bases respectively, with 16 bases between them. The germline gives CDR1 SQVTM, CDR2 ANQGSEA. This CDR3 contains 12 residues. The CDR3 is CSVKEVGTKAFF. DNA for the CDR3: TGCAGCGTTAAGGAGGTCGGGACTAAAGCTTTCTTT.

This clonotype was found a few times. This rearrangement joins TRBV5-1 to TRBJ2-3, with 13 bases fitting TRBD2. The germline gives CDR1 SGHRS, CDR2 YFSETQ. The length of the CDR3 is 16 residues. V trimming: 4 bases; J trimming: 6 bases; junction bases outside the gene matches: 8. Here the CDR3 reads CASSPQGLAGRDTQYF. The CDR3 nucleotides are TGCGCCAGCAGCCCCCAGGGACTAGCGGGACGGGATACGCAGTATTTT. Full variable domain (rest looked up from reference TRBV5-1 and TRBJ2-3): KAGVTQTPRYLIKTRGQQVTLSCSPISGHRSVSWYQQTPGQGLQFLFEYFSETQRNKGNFPGRFSGRQFSNSRSEMNVSTLELGDSALYLCASSPQGLAGRDTQYFGPGTRLTVL.

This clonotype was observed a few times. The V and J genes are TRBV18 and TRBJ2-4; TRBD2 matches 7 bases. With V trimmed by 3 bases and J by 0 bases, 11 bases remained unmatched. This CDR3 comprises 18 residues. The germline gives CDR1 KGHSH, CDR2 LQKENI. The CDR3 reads CASSPIRSGTLAKNIQYF. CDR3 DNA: TGTGCCAGCTCACCGATCCGAAGCGGGACCCTAGCCAAAAACATTCAGTACTTC.

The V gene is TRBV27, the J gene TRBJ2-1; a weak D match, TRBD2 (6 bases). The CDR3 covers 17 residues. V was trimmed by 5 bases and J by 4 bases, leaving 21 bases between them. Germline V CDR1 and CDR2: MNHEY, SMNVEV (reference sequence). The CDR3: CASSPMAGDSLYNEQFF. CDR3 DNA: TGTGCCAGCAGTCCGATGGCCGGGGACTCTTTGTACAATGAGCAGTTCTTC.

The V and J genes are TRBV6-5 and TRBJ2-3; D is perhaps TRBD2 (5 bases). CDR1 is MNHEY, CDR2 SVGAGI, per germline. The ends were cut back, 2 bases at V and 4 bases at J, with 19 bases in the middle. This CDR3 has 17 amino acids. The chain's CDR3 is CASSYRATGKRPDTQYF. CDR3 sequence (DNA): TGTGCCAGCAGTTACAGGGCTACGGGAAAACGGCCAGATACGCAGTATTTT.

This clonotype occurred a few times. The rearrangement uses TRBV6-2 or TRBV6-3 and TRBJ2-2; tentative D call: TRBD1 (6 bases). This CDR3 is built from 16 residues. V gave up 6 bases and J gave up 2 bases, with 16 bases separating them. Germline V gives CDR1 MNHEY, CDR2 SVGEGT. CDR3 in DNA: TGTGCCAGCAGCCCATCTAACAGGGCTAACACCGGGGAGCTGTTTTTT. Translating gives CASSPSNRANTGELFF.

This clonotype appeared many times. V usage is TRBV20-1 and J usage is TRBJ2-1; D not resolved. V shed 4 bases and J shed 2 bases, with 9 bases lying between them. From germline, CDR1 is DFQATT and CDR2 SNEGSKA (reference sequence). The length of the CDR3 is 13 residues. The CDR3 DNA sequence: TGCAGTGCTACCAGGAATACCTACAATGAGCAGTTCTTC. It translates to CSATRNTYNEQFF.

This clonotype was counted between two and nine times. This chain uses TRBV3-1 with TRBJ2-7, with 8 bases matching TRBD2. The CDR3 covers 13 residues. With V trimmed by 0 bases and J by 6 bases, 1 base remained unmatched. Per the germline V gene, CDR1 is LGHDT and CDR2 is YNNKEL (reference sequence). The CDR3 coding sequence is TGTGCCAGCAGCCAAGATACTAGCGGCGAGCAGTACGTC. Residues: CASSQDTSGEQYV.

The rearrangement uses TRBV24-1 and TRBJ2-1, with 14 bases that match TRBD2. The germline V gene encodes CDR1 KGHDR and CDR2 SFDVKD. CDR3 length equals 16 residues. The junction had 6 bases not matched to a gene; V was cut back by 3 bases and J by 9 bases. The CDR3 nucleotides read TGTGCCACCAGTGATATGGGACTAGCGGGAGTGGGTGAGCAGTTCTTC. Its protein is CATSDMGLAGVGEQFF.

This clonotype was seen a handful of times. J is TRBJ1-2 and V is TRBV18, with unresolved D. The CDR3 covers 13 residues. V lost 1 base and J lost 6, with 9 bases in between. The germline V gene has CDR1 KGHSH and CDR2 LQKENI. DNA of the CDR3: TGTGCCAGCTCACCACGGGAGCAAGATGGCTACACCTTC. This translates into CASSPREQDGYTF.

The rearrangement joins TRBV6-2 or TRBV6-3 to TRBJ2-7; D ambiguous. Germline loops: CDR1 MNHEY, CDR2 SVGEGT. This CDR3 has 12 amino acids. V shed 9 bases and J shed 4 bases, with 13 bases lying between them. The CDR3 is CASREPLYEQYF. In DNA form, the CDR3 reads TGTGCCAGTAGAGAGCCTTTATACGAGCAGTACTTC.